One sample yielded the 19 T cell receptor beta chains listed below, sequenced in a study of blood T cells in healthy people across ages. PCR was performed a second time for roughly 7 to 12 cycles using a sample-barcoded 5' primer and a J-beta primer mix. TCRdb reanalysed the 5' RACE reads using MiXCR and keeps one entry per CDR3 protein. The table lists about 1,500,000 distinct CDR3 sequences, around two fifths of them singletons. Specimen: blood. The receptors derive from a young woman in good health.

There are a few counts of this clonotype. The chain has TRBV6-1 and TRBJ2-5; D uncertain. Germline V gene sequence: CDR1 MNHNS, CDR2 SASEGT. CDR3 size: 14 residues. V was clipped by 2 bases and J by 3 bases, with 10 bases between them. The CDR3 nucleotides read TGTGCCAGCAGTGAATCGTGGCAGAAAGAGACCCAGTACTTC. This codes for CASSESWQKETQYF.

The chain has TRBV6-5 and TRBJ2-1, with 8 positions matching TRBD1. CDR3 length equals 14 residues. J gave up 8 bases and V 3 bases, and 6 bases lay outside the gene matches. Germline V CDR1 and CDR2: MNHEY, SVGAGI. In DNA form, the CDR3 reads TGTGCCAGCAGTTATTCGACAGGGGTCGATGAGCAGTTCTTC. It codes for CASSYSTGVDEQFF.

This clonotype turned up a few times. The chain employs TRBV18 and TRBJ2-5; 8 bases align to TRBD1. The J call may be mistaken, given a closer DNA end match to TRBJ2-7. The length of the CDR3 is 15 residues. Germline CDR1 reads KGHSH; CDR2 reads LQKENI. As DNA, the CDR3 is TGTGCCAGCTCACCACCGGGCAGGGGGCAAAACGAGCAGTACTTC. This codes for CASSPPGRGQNEQYF.

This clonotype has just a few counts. Here the CDR3 DNA reads TGTGCCAGCAGTTTGACCCCTAGCGGGACCTACAATGAGCAGTTCTTC. Translation: CASSLTPSGTYNEQFF. This chain uses TRBV27 with TRBJ2-1; 9 bases are a match to TRBD2. The CDR3 runs to 16 residues. Trimming removed 3 bases from V and 2 bases from J; junction bases left unmatched: 5. The germline CDR1 and CDR2 sequences are MNHEY and SMNVEV (reference sequence).

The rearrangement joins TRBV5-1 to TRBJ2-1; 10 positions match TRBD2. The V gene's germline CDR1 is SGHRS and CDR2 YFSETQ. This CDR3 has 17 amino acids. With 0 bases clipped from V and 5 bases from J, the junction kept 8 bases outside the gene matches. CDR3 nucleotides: TGCGCCAGCAGCTTGGTTCTAGCGGGGGACGATAACAATGAGCAGTTCTTC. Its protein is CASSLVLAGDDNNEQFF.

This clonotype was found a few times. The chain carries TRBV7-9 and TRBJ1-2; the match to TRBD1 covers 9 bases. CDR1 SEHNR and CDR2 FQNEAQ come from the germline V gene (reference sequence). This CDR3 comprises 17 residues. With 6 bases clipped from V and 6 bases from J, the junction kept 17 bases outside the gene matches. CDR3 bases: TGTGCCAGCAGAAATTTTCGGGGACAGGGTCTAGGGGATGGCTACACCTTC. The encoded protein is CASRNFRGQGLGDGYTF.

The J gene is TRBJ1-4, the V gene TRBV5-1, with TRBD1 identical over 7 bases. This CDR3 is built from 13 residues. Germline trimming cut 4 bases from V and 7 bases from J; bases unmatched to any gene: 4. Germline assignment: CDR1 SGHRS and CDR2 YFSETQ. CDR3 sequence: CASSQTGAEKLFF. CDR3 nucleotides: TGCGCCAGCAGCCAAACAGGGGCTGAAAAACTGTTTTTT.

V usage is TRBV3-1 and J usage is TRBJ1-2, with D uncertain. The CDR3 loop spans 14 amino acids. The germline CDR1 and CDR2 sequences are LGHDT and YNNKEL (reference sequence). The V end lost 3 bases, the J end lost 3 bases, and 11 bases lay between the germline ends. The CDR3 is CASSHTTLDYGYTF. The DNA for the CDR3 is TGTGCCAGCAGCCATACCACCCTTGACTATGGCTACACCTTC.

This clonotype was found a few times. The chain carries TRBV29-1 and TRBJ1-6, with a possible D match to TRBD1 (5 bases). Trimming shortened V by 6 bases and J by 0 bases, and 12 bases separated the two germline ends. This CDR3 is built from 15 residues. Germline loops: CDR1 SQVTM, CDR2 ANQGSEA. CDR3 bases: TGCAGCGTCAGGGAGGAGGGCTCCTATAATTCACCCCTCCACTTT. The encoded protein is CSVREEGSYNSPLHF.

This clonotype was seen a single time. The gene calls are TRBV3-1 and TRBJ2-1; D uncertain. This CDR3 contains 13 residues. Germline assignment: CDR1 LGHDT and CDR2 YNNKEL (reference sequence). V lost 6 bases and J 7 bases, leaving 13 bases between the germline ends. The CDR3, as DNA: TGTGCCAGCAGTCCAAATTCTAGGAATGAGCAGTTCTTC. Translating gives CASSPNSRNEQFF.

In DNA, the CDR3 is TGTGCCAGCAGCGTAGAGCCAGGGGAAACTGAAGCTTTCTTT. Translation gives CASSVEPGETEAFF. This chain connects TRBV9 to TRBJ1-1, with D possibly being TRBD1 (6 bases). The CDR3 has 14 amino acids. V was clipped by 0 bases and J by 5 bases, with 11 bases between them. In germline, CDR1 is SGDLS, CDR2 YYNGEE.

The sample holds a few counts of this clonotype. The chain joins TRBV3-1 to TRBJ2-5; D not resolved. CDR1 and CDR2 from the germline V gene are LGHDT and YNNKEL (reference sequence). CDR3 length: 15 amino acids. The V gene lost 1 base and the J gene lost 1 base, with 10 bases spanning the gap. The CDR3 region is CASSQVGLVQETQYF. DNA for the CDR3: TGTGCCAGCAGCCAAGTAGGGCTAGTCCAAGAGACCCAGTACTTC.

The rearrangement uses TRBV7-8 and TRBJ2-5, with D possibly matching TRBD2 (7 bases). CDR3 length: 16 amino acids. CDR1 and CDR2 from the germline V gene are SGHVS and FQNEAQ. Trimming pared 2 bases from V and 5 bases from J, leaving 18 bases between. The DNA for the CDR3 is TGTGCCAGCAGCTTAATGTGGGGGGGCCCCCGGGAGACCCAGTACTTC. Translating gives CASSLMWGGPRETQYF.

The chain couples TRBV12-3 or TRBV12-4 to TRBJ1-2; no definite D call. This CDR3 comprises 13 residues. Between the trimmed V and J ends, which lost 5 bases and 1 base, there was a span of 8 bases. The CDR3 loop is CASSPRVNYGYTF. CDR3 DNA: TGTGCCAGCAGTCCTCGGGTTAACTATGGCTACACCTTC.

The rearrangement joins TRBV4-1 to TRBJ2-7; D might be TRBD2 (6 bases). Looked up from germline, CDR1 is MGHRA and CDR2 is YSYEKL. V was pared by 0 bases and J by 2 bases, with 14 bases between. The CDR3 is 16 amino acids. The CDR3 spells CASSQDMGGATYEQYF. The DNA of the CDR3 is TGCGCCAGCAGCCAAGATATGGGAGGAGCCACCTACGAGCAGTACTTC.

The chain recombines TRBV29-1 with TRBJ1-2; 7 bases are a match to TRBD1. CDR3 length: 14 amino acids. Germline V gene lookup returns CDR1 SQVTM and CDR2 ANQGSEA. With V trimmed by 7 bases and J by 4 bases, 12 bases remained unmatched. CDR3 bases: TGCAGCGCCAGAGGGGGGGACAGTATCTATGGCTACACCTTC. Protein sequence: CSARGGDSIYGYTF.

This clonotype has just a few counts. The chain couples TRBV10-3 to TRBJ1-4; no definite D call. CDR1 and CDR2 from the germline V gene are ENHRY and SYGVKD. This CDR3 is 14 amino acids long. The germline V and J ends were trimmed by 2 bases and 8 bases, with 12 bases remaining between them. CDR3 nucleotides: TGTGCCATCAGTGAGACAGACCTTGGAGAAAAACTGTTTTTT. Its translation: CAISETDLGEKLFF.

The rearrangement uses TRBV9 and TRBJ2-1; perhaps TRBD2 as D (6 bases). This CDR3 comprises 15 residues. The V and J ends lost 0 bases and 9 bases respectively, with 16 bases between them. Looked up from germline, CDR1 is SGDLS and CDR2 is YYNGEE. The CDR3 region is CASSVDGTHAFEQFF. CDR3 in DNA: TGTGCCAGCAGCGTAGATGGGACTCACGCCTTTGAGCAGTTCTTC.

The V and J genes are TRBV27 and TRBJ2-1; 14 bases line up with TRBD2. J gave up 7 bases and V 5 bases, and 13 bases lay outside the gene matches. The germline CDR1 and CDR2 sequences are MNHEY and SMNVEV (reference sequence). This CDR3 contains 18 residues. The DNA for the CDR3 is TGTGCCAGCAGTAGACTAGCGGGAGGGCCGGGCCAAAAAAATGAGCAGTTCTTC. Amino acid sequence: CASSRLAGGPGQKNEQFF.